Below, 32 T cell receptor beta chains from the same sample are listed, as sequenced in a study of blood T cell repertoires in COVID-19. Assay used: immunoSEQ multiplex PCR; TCRdb lists only in-frame clones, some missing. The sample includes over 85,000 clones, about nine tenths of them seen just once. The sample taken for sequencing was peripheral blood. Every receptor here comes from a woman at least 80 years old with acute or convalescent COVID-19.

This clone was recorded only once. J is TRBJ2-5 and V is TRBV7-2; the D is unclear. The CDR3 extends over 14 amino acids. V was trimmed by 3 bases and J by 5 bases, leaving 13 bases between them. Germline CDR1 and CDR2: SGHTA and FQGNSA. The CDR3 region has the DNA TGTGCCAGCAGCTTGACACCCGCGTTGGAGACCCAGTACTTC. Translation: CASSLTPALETQYF.

This chain links TRBV29-1 with TRBJ1-2, with TRBD1 identical over 7 bases. The trim removed 6 bases at V and 5 bases at J, leaving 21 bases unmatched. The germline gives CDR1 SQVTM, CDR2 ANQGSEA. The CDR3 sequence is 17 residues long. CDR3 sequence: CSVLPALSGTEPYGYTF. The CDR3, as DNA: TGCAGCGTCCTACCAGCCCTTAGCGGGACAGAGCCTTATGGCTACACCTTC.

This chain links TRBV19 with TRBJ2-1; weak D call: TRBD1 (6 bases). The CDR3 has 14 residues. V was pared by 5 bases and J by 9 bases, with 17 bases between. The germline CDR1 and CDR2 sequences are LNHDA and SQIVND (reference sequence). CDR3 coding DNA: TGTGCCAGTAGTTTACAGGGAGTCAACGGTGAGCAGTTCTTC. It specifies CASSLQGVNGEQFF.

The chain recombines TRBV4-1 with TRBJ1-2, with 8 bases aligning to TRBD1. V lost 1 base to trimming and J lost 7 bases; unmatched junction nucleotides: 8. The CDR3 covers 15 residues. Looked up from germline, CDR1 is MGHRA and CDR2 is YSYEKL. DNA of the CDR3: TGCGCCAGCAGCCAAGCCTCGGGACAGGTATCTGGCTACACCTTC. Its protein product is CASSQASGQVSGYTF.

The rearrangement joins TRBV5-1 to TRBJ2-7; tentatively, D is TRBD1 (6 bases). Per germline, CDR1 SGHRS and CDR2 YFSETQ. This CDR3 spans 15 amino acids. V lost 3 bases to trimming and J lost 2 bases, with 15 bases between them. The CDR3 nucleotides are TGCGCCAGCAGCTCCACAGGGTCTTCCACCTACGAGCAGTACTTC. It is translated as CASSSTGSSTYEQYF. Combining the CDR3 with reference TRBV5-1 and TRBJ2-7 gives the whole variable domain KAGVTQTPRYLIKTRGQQVTLSCSPISGHRSVSWYQQTPGQGLQFLFEYFSETQRNKGNFPGRFSGRQFSNSRSEMNVSTLELGDSALYLCASSSTGSSTYEQYFGPGTRLTVT.

The J gene is TRBJ1-4, the V gene TRBV12-3 or TRBV12-4, with D uncertain. V was trimmed by 3 bases and J by 8 bases, leaving 10 bases between them. The CDR3 length is 13 residues. CDR3: CASSFQLREKLFF. Here the CDR3 DNA reads TGTGCCAGCAGTTTTCAGTTACGAGAAAAACTGTTTTTT.

This chain links TRBV19 with TRBJ1-1; the D gene is possibly TRBD1 (6 bases). The CDR3 runs to 14 residues. CDR1 is LNHDA and CDR2 is SQIVND in the germline V gene (reference sequence). V lost 8 bases, J lost 0 bases, and 13 bases lay in between. The CDR3 DNA reads as TGTGCCAGTGGGAGGGGGGGGATGAACACTGAAGCTTTCTTT. It codes for CASGRGGMNTEAFF.

The chain is built from TRBV10-3 and TRBJ2-2, with a tentative D call TRBD2 (5 bases). The ends were cut back, 6 bases at V and 2 bases at J, with 10 bases in the middle. The V gene's germline CDR1 is ENHRY and CDR2 SYGVKD. This CDR3 has 14 amino acids. CDR3 DNA sequence: TGTGCCATCAGCTCCGGGGATAACACCGGGGAGCTGTTTTTT. This translates into CAISSGDNTGELFF.

The chain employs TRBV11-1 and TRBJ2-1, with TRBD1 matching 8 bases. Trimming removed 5 bases from V and 6 bases from J; junction bases left unmatched: 9. Germline V gene data show CDR1 as SGHAT and CDR2 as FQDESV (reference sequence). There are 15 residues in the CDR3. CDR3 amino acids: CASSLRGLLGNEQFF. Written as DNA, the CDR3 is TGTGCCAGCAGCCTCAGGGGGCTGTTAGGCAATGAGCAGTTCTTC.

The V gene is TRBV18, the J gene TRBJ2-1; 8 bases agree with TRBD1. CDR1 and CDR2 (germline): KGHSH, LQKENI. V dropped 6 bases and J dropped 2; count of bases not matched to a gene: 6. The CDR3 runs to 15 residues. This CDR3 reads CASSQGQGAYNEQFF. CDR3 sequence (DNA): TGTGCCAGCTCCCAAGGACAGGGCGCCTACAATGAGCAGTTCTTC.

The V and J genes are TRBV4-2 and TRBJ2-1, with D possibly matching TRBD2 (7 bases). The ends were cut back, 8 bases at V and 7 bases at J, with 21 bases in the middle. CDR1 LGHNA and CDR2 YNFKEQ come from the germline V gene. The CDR3 has 15 residues. The CDR3 sequence: CASRMGGGGPNEQFF. CDR3 nucleotides: TGTGCCAGCCGAATGGGCGGGGGCGGGCCAAATGAGCAGTTCTTC.

This clone was seen just once. The J gene is TRBJ1-1, the V gene TRBV19; D remains unclear. This CDR3 comprises 14 residues. With 4 bases removed from V and 2 bases from J, the gap between germline ends came to 11 bases. Germline CDR1 reads LNHDA; CDR2 reads SQIVND (reference sequence). The CDR3 sequence is CASSKREINTEAFF. The CDR3 DNA sequence: TGTGCCAGTAGTAAGCGCGAAATAAACACTGAAGCTTTCTTT.

This chain links TRBV7-9 with TRBJ2-1; D perhaps matches TRBD2 (5 bases). CDR1 is SEHNR and CDR2 is FQNEAQ in the germline V gene (reference sequence). Trimming cost V 6 bases and J 1 base, with 16 bases left between them. The CDR3 loop spans 16 amino acids. The CDR3 region has the DNA TGTGCCAGCAGTTTTCAAGGGAGCGGATCCTACAATGAGCAGTTCTTC. Protein sequence: CASSFQGSGSYNEQFF.

The chain is built from TRBV9 and TRBJ2-2; D gene ambiguous. V shed 0 bases and J shed 5 bases, with 5 bases lying between them. The CDR3 length is 13 residues. From germline, CDR1 is SGDLS and CDR2 YYNGEE. CDR3 region: CASSVAGTGELFF. Written as DNA, the CDR3 is TGTGCCAGCAGCGTAGCAGGAACCGGGGAGCTGTTTTTT.

This sequence joins TRBV29-1 and TRBJ1-1, with 7 nucleotides matching TRBD1. V lost 8 bases, J lost 5 bases, and 8 bases stayed unmatched. The CDR3 spans 12 residues. From germline, CDR1 is SQVTM and CDR2 ANQGSEA. The CDR3: CSTARGATEAFF. The CDR3 DNA sequence: TGCAGCACCGCCAGGGGGGCGACTGAAGCTTTCTTT.

The chain carries TRBV5-4 and TRBJ1-2; weak D call: TRBD1 (5 bases). CDR1 is SGHNT and CDR2 is YYREEE in the germline V gene (reference sequence). The CDR3 length is 14 residues. The V and J ends lost 3 bases and 8 bases respectively, with 17 bases between them. The CDR3 loop is CASSSRGASGGYTF. The CDR3 bases are TGTGCCAGCAGCTCTCGTGGGGCATCGGGCGGCTACACCTTC.

This chain uses TRBV19 with TRBJ2-1; D is uncertain. With 6 bases removed from V and 4 bases from J, the gap between germline ends came to 4 bases. Germline V gives CDR1 LNHDA, CDR2 SQIVND (reference sequence). This CDR3 region has 11 residues. The CDR3 protein is CASSQYNEQFF. The CDR3 DNA follows: TGTGCCAGTAGCCAGTACAATGAGCAGTTCTTC.

This clone was observed once. V usage is TRBV4-1 and J usage is TRBJ2-3, with 14 positions matching TRBD2. CDR3 length: 18 amino acids. The trim removed 4 bases at V and 0 bases at J, leaving 6 bases unmatched. Germline V gene data show CDR1 as MGHRA and CDR2 as YSYEKL. The CDR3: CASSLGTSGSASTDTQYF. The CDR3 nucleotides are TGCGCCAGCAGCCTAGGGACTAGCGGGAGTGCTAGCACAGATACGCAGTATTTT.

CDR3 coding DNA: TGTGCCAGTAGTATACGACAGGGCATGAACACTGAAGCTTTCTTT. Protein product: CASSIRQGMNTEAFF. J is TRBJ1-1 and V is TRBV19; 7 bases line up with TRBD1. This CDR3 is 15 amino acids long. V trimming: 2 bases; J trimming: 0 bases; junction bases outside the gene matches: 3. The germline V gene has CDR1 LNHDA and CDR2 SQIVND (reference sequence).

The chain joins TRBV5-1 to TRBJ1-2, with D maybe TRBD1 (5 bases). CDR3 length: 14 amino acids. Germline loops: CDR1 SGHRS, CDR2 YFSETQ. The germline V and J ends were trimmed by 4 bases and 1 base, with 11 bases remaining between them. The CDR3 sequence is CASSPAGVNYGYTF. The DNA for the CDR3 is TGCGCCAGCAGCCCGGCGGGGGTTAACTATGGCTACACCTTC.

The chain is built from TRBV6-5 and TRBJ2-1; 8 nucleotides agree with TRBD1. V lost 6 bases, J lost 0 bases, and 4 bases stayed unmatched. The CDR3 consists of 15 residues. Germline V CDR1 and CDR2: MNHEY, SVGAGI. Here the CDR3 DNA reads TGTGCCAGCAGACAAGACAGGGGCTCCTACAATGAGCAGTTCTTC. The encoded protein is CASRQDRGSYNEQFF.

The genes are TRBV19 and TRBJ2-1; TRBD2 aligns across 10 bases. V shed 5 bases and J 1 base; nucleotides not matched to a gene: 5. CDR1 is LNHDA, CDR2 SQIVND, per germline (reference sequence). The CDR3 has 16 residues. CDR3 region: CASSPRTSGSYNEQFF. The CDR3 DNA reads as TGTGCCAGTAGTCCGAGGACTAGCGGTTCCTACAATGAGCAGTTCTTC.

The chain has TRBV6-5 and TRBJ2-1; a possible D gene is TRBD1 (7 bases). CDR1 is MNHEY and CDR2 is SVGAGI in the germline V gene. Trimming left V 2 bases short and J 5 bases short, with 13 bases between. CDR3 length: 15 amino acids. The CDR3 is CASSYGGTADNEQFF. The CDR3 nucleotides read TGTGCCAGCAGTTACGGGGGGACAGCCGACAATGAGCAGTTCTTC.

The chain uses TRBV14 and TRBJ2-5, with D perhaps matching TRBD2 (6 bases). The CDR3 has 17 amino acids. CDR1 is SGHDN, CDR2 FVKESK, per germline. V gave up 1 base and J gave up 0 bases, with 15 bases separating them. The DNA of the CDR3 is TGTGCCAGCAGCCAAGGCGGAGGGAAAGGGAACCAAGAGACCCAGTACTTC. Translation gives CASSQGGGKGNQETQYF.

The table lists this clone with a count of one. An end of the junction does not agree with germline; a read error may underlie this. The chain has TRBV7-2 and TRBJ1-1; 10 nucleotides align to TRBD1. The V gene's germline CDR1 is SGHTA and CDR2 FQGNSA. This CDR3 region has 16 residues. CDR3 coding DNA: TGTGCCAACAGCTCCCGGACAGGGGGAAAAAACACTGAAGCTTTCTTT. It specifies CANSSRTGGKNTEAFF.

The CDR3 loop is CASSPPGTGRNTEAFF. CDR3 DNA sequence: TGTGCCAGCAGCCCGCCCGGGACAGGACGCAACACTGAAGCTTTCTTT. V gene TRBV3-1 (or the pseudogene TRBV3-2) combines with J gene TRBJ1-1; 8 nucleotides match TRBD1. With 4 bases clipped from V and 2 bases from J, the junction kept 9 bases outside the gene matches. This CDR3 has 16 amino acids. The germline CDR1 and CDR2 sequences are LGHDT and YNNKEL (reference sequence).

The chain uses TRBV10-3 and TRBJ2-3; 8 bases line up with TRBD1. This CDR3 contains 15 residues. Germline CDR1 and CDR2: ENHRY and SYGVKD. Losses at the gene ends were 7 bases for V and 2 bases for J; bases not matched to a gene: 8. CDR3 region: CAITADRAATDTQYF. CDR3 in DNA: TGTGCCATCACTGCGGACAGGGCGGCCACAGATACGCAGTATTTT.

V is TRBV7-3 and J is TRBJ2-2; D is possibly TRBD1 (5 bases). Trimming removed 4 bases at V and 8 bases at J, with 11 bases between. This CDR3 is built from 13 residues. Germline CDR1 and CDR2: SGHTA and FQGTGA. The CDR3 DNA reads as TGTGCCAGCAGCTCCTTAGGGGCAGGGGAGCTGTTTTTT. Amino acids: CASSSLGAGELFF.

V usage is TRBV9 and J usage is TRBJ2-1; 10 bases are shared with TRBD2. This CDR3 is 16 amino acids long. Per germline, CDR1 SGDLS and CDR2 YYNGEE. J lost 8 bases, V lost 0 bases, and 8 bases had no gene match. CDR3 sequence (DNA): TGTGCCAGCAGCGTAGTGCCTAGCGGGAGTACGTATGAGCAGTTCTTC. The encoded protein is CASSVVPSGSTYEQFF.

This clone was seen only a few times. The chain recombines TRBV10-3 with TRBJ2-1; 9 bases are a match to TRBD2. The length of the CDR3 is 15 residues. Unmatched junction bases numbered 6, after V lost 0 bases and J lost 9 bases. CDR1 is ENHRY and CDR2 is SYGVKD in the germline V gene. This chain's CDR3 is CAISESGGGVIEQFF. CDR3 in DNA: TGTGCCATCAGTGAGTCTGGCGGGGGGGTGATTGAGCAGTTCTTC.

V and J are TRBV11-3 and TRBJ2-5; TRBD1 matches at 8 bases. The CDR3 runs 15 residues. Trimming at V came to 5 bases and at J to 3 bases, leaving 8 bases not matched to a gene. Germline values: CDR1 SGHNT, CDR2 YENEEA. CDR3: CASSRGQGKEETQYF. The DNA of the CDR3 is TGTGCCAGCAGCCGCGGACAGGGAAAGGAAGAGACCCAGTACTTC.

The chain has TRBV30 and TRBJ1-6; D is uncertain. Germline V gives CDR1 GTSNPN, CDR2 SVGIG (reference sequence). The germline V and J ends were trimmed by 2 bases and 2 bases, with 13 bases remaining between them. This CDR3 region has 16 residues. CDR3 residues: CAWSRRAGTYNSPLHF. DNA of the CDR3: TGTGCCTGGAGTCGTCGAGCAGGCACCTATAATTCACCCCTCCACTTT.